The clone carrying this TCR beta chain was seen at least ten times. Its antigen is as yet unknown. This record belongs to a study of tumor-infiltrating lymphocytes in primary liver carcinoma. Study findings and constraints: Tumor-adjacent and tumor-blood pairs shared a smaller degree of overlap than tumor region pairs. Present in all five tumor regions were only about 8-25% of the top clones.

The germline CDR1 and CDR2 sequences are SGHNT and YYREEE (reference sequence). The ends were cut back, 0 bases at V and 0 bases at J, with 7 bases in the middle. The CDR3 consists of 15 residues. Making TCR beta cDNA involved around 520 ng total RNA and a constant-region primer. It was through three nested multiplex PCR rounds of slightly modified ARM-PCR that TCR beta libraries arose. It was with TRBV1-TRBV30 forward primers and a C-beta reverse primer that the first two PCR rounds were run, at roughly 11 cycles each. TCRdb ran MiXCR on the multiplex PCR reads and lists one entry per CDR3 protein. The table includes some 180,000 distinct CDR3 sequences, around four fifths detected once. From unsorted bulk tissue weighing roughly 19-32 mg, DNA and RNA were co-extracted. Samples came from superior, inferior, lateral poles and tumor centre. Tumor samples all exceeded 75% viable tumor cells.

The receptor comes from a man between 40 and 49 years old with primary liver carcinoma and hepatitis B virus infection. Input material: tumor tissue from primary liver carcinoma. The chain uses TRBV5-4 and TRBJ2-1, with D possibly TRBD2 on 6 matching bases. CDR3 sequence reads: CASSLGGNSYNEQFF. DNA for the CDR3: TGTGCCAGCAGCTTGGGCGGGAACTCCTACAATGAGCAGTTCTTC.